This record looks at one T cell receptor beta chain sequence and its context. The V and J ends lost 3 bases and 0 bases respectively, with 15 bases between them. The CDR3 loop spans 17 amino acids. The germline gives CDR1 SGHVS, CDR2 FQNEAQ. This entry comes from a study of blood T cell repertoires in COVID-19. Across the whole study: Collection of acute and convalescent COVID-19 samples took place in the United States, Italy and Spain. PBMCs, B-cell-depleted T cells, or T cells were the source of the cDNA or gDNA that made up the material.

In the source study's methods: Using reference gene primer amplification, nucleated cell counts were estimated. Clones were read by immunoSEQ multiplex PCR, and TCRdb kept only the in-frame ones, dropping some. The V and J calls and clone size were taken over from that table, and D and trimming were inferred from the DNA. The repertoire consists of 300,000 to 450,000 clones, with approximately 77% occurring once and the leading ten covering 0.85% to 1.2%. V and J are TRBV7-8 and TRBJ2-1, with D maybe TRBD2 (5 bases). The TCR comes from a human donor with acute or convalescent COVID-19. The donor label of this sample is uncertain. The sample comprised peripheral blood. The CDR3 DNA is TGTGCCAGCAGCTTTTGGAGGACGGCGAGCTCCTACAATGAGCAGTTCTTC. Amino acids: CASSFWRTASSYNEQFF.